This T cell receptor (beta chain) was profiled in a study of blood T cell repertoires in COVID-19. Study at large: Samples representing acute and convalescent COVID-19 were sourced from the United States, Italy and Spain. Nucleic acid was either cDNA or gDNA, and it came from T cells, B-cell-depleted T cells, or PBMCs.

In the authors' methods: By means of reference gene primer amplification, nucleated cell counts were estimated. Assay used: immunoSEQ multiplex PCR; TCRdb lists only in-frame clones, some missing. The V and J calls and the clone size are those of that table, but D and trimming were determined from the DNA. The sample includes 90,000 to 150,000 clones, roughly 82% of them seen just once. This CDR3 has 13 residues. The germline V gene has CDR1 LNHDA and CDR2 SQIVND (reference sequence). The V end was cut by 4 bases, the J end by 1 base, with 7 bases between. J is TRBJ1-1 and V is TRBV19; no definite D call. The TCR originated in a human donor in a cohort sampled during active COVID-19. Sequencing used peripheral blood. CDR3 sequence: CASSTVPNTEAFF. The DNA of the CDR3 is TGTGCCAGTAGTACGGTCCCGAACACTGAAGCTTTCTTT.